The 10 T cell receptor beta chains below were found in one sample sequenced in a study of blood T cell repertoires in COVID-19. Assay: immunoSEQ multiplex PCR; the TCRdb copy retains only in-frame clones and omits some. The sample has about 180,000 clones; almost 80% are singletons. Specimen: PBMCs or T cells enriched from blood (not recorded which). The receptors derive from a woman aged 50 to 65 who had recovered from COVID-19.

This chain joins TRBV3-1 (or the pseudogene TRBV3-2) and TRBJ1-6; tentatively, D is TRBD1 (5 bases). The V gene's germline CDR1 is LGHDT and CDR2 YNNKEL (reference sequence). This CDR3 has 15 residues. V was clipped by 4 bases and J by 9 bases, with 16 bases between them. This chain's CDR3 is CASSPPGLSRSPLHF. The CDR3 DNA sequence: TGTGCCAGCAGCCCACCGGGACTCTCCCGTTCACCCCTCCACTTT.

The genes are TRBV10-2 and TRBJ2-3; D is possibly TRBD2 (6 bases). The CDR3 has 12 amino acids. Trimming stripped 2 bases from V and 6 bases from J, with 6 bases between. CDR1 WSHSY and CDR2 SAAADI come from the germline V gene. The chain's CDR3 is CASSELADTQYF. The CDR3 DNA reads TGCGCCAGCAGTGAGCTAGCGGATACGCAGTATTTT.

V is TRBV6-6 and J is TRBJ2-1; TRBD2 aligns across 15 bases. Germline trimming cut 5 bases from V and 2 bases from J; bases unmatched to any gene: 4. Germline CDR1 and CDR2: MNHNY and SVGAGI (reference sequence). The CDR3 runs to 17 residues. The DNA for the CDR3 is TGTGCCAGCAGTCGGGGGACTAGCGGGAGGACCTACAATGAGCAGTTCTTC. It specifies CASSRGTSGRTYNEQFF.

This clone came up a few times. The chain links TRBV20-1 to TRBJ2-1, with 7 bases fitting TRBD2. The CDR3 has 10 residues. V gave up 5 bases and J gave up 15 bases; unmatched junction bases: 7. The germline V gene has CDR1 DFQATT and CDR2 SNEGSKA (reference sequence). The CDR3 DNA reads as TGCAGTGCTCGACTAGCTAGGGTGTTCTTC. It translates to CSARLARVFF.

The V gene is TRBV6-5, the J gene TRBJ1-1; 7 positions match TRBD1. Trimming at V came to 0 bases and at J to 6 bases, leaving 4 bases not matched to a gene. Germline lookup yields CDR1 MNHEY and CDR2 SVGAGI. The CDR3 runs 14 residues. CDR3 region: CASSYSYRGAEAFF. DNA of the CDR3: TGTGCCAGCAGTTACTCGTACAGGGGCGCTGAAGCTTTCTTT.

This chain links TRBV10-3 with TRBJ2-1; D is perhaps TRBD2 (6 bases). CDR1 and CDR2 (germline): ENHRY, SYGVKD. This CDR3 contains 14 residues. V was trimmed by 2 bases and J by 6 bases, leaving 11 bases between them. This CDR3 reads CAISEGAGLNEQFF. The CDR3 coding sequence is TGTGCCATCAGTGAGGGGGCGGGGCTCAATGAGCAGTTCTTC.

There are a few counts of this clone. The chain combines TRBV18 with TRBJ1-1; 8 bases align to TRBD1. With 3 bases clipped from V and 1 base from J, the junction kept 13 bases outside the gene matches. The CDR3 runs 18 residues. CDR1 and CDR2 from the germline V gene are KGHSH and LQKENI. The CDR3 here is CASSPGQGSVGWNTEAFF. In DNA form, the CDR3 reads TGTGCCAGCTCACCCGGACAGGGAAGCGTCGGATGGAACACTGAAGCTTTCTTT.

V gene TRBV19 combines with J gene TRBJ2-3; 8 bases match TRBD1. Germline CDR1 is LNHDA and CDR2 is SQIVND (reference sequence). Trimming at V came to 6 bases and at J to 2 bases, leaving 7 bases not matched to a gene. This CDR3 region has 15 residues. The CDR3: CASSKDRAPTDTQYF. The DNA for the CDR3 is TGTGCCAGTAGCAAGGACAGGGCTCCCACAGATACGCAGTATTTT.

The rearrangement joins TRBV7-3 to TRBJ2-5; possible D gene TRBD2, 5 bases. Trimming cost V 5 bases and J 3 bases, with 10 bases left between them. CDR1 and CDR2 (germline): SGHTA, FQGTGA. CDR3 length: 13 residues. CDR3 sequence reads: CASSTRNKETQYF. CDR3 DNA: TGTGCCAGCAGCACTAGAAACAAAGAGACCCAGTACTTC.

The V call is TRBV7-3, the J call TRBJ2-2; 8 nucleotides agree with TRBD1. The ends lost 5 bases at V and 4 bases at J; junction bases unmatched: 9. This CDR3 comprises 16 residues. Germline CDR1 and CDR2: SGHTA and FQGTGA. The CDR3 loop is CASSTRTGLVTGELFF. CDR3 DNA sequence: TGTGCCAGCAGCACCCGGACAGGGTTGGTCACCGGGGAGCTGTTTTTT.